Listed below are T cell receptor beta chains from one sample, sequenced in a study of cytomegalovirus exposure and HLA in healthy donors. Libraries were prepared by immunoSEQ multiplex PCR; TCRdb keeps only in-frame clonotypes and omits some of them. The sample has approximately 140,000 clones, around 79% seen once. The material sequenced was PBMCs. The source of these receptors is a human donor in good health. Both conserved end residues are trimmed from each CDR3. Fields, in order: J gene, V gene, CDR3 protein.

>TRBJ2-1|TRBV19
ASKGEPGSSYNEQF
>TRBJ1-5|TRBV6-5
ASSPTGGNQPQH
>TRBJ2-7|TRBV7-9
ASSLSGTGGHEQY
>TRBJ2-1|TRBV6-1
ASSEEGRGTNEQF
>TRBJ2-7|TRBV29-1
SVEDPTATGLNEQY
>TRBJ1-6|TRBV4-1
ASSQDLQGGSPLH
>TRBJ2-3|TRBV27
ASSLFAGVADTQY
>TRBJ2-3|TRBV2
ASSPRLAGIADTQY
>TRBJ2-1|TRBV4-2
ASSQEGTSAGGYEQF
>TRBJ2-6|TRBV28
ASSDAGRRNSGANVLT
>TRBJ1-2|TRBV29-1
SVDFGRGFNGYT
>TRBJ2-3|TRBV7-2
ASSFPLAQSTDTQY
>TRBJ2-7|TRBV27
ASSLLAGVSYEQY
>TRBJ2-1|TRBV29-1
SVEDASGGEQF
>TRBJ2-5|TRBV4-1
ASSQDTGGLRGETQY
>TRBJ2-7|TRBV11-3
ASSLGASYEQY
>TRBJ1-5|TRBV2
ASRPVAGTGNQPQH
>TRBJ2-7|TRBV10-3
AISAGQGYEQY
>TRBJ2-3|TRBV19
ASSTPEGGAPTDTQY
>TRBJ1-2|TRBV7-2
ASSLDVGRYGYT
>TRBJ1-3|TRBV30
AWTNSGNTIY
>TRBJ1-5|TRBV27
ASSFTGGLEPQH
>TRBJ1-1|TRBV7-4
ATGGLGLAEAF
>TRBJ1-2|TRBV28
ASSNGVNYGYT
>TRBJ1-4|TRBV19
ASSIDHLGQGGKLF
>TRBJ2-5|TRBV10-1
ASSESGAVTAQY
>TRBJ2-3|TRBV6-1
ASSGKTGADTQY
>TRBJ2-3|TRBV7-2
ASSLATSRTDTQY
>TRBJ1-5|TRBV28
ASSSSTGGRQPQH
>TRBJ1-1|TRBV6-5
ASLRQHEAF
>TRBJ1-2|TRBV16
ASSQSRGASYT
>TRBJ2-7|TRBV7-2
ASSDSVSYEQY
>TRBJ2-3|TRBV4-2
ASSQGIAGGTDTQY
>TRBJ2-7|TRBV14
ASSQDPWSGYEQY
>TRBJ2-3|TRBV15
ATSREIAAGTSTDTQY
>TRBJ2-1|TRBV29-1
SVERDGTGDYNEQF
>TRBJ2-7|TRBV14
ASSPRTGPLEQY
>TRBJ2-7|TRBV11-2
ASSPDRELPYEQY
>TRBJ1-5|TRBV19
ASRPGRVMDGNQPQH
>.|TRBV5-1
ASSLNEQY
>TRBJ2-1|TRBV21-1
ASSKGGLGTSFRDEQF
>TRBJ1-3|TRBV11-2
ASRISSGDTIY
>TRBJ2-7|TRBV11-3
ASSLGLAYEQY
>TRBJ2-7|TRBV28
ASSSFYEQY
>TRBJ2-1|TRBV9
ASSTTSGSYNEQF
>TRBJ2-7|TRBV5-1
ASSLGLAGTYEQY
>TRBJ2-2|TRBV7-3
ASSLAGGWNTGELF
>TRBJ2-7|TRBV5-4
ASSLDWSPSYEQY
>TRBJ2-3|TRBV7-7
ASSLELPVLAADTQY
>TRBJ2-1|TRBV5-1
ASSLDSYNEQF
>TRBJ1-1|TRBV10-3
AISEMKVRVGTEAF
>TRBJ2-1|TRBV6-1
ASSESVSYNEQF
>TRBJ2-7|TRBV7-9
ASSLGQGLHEQY